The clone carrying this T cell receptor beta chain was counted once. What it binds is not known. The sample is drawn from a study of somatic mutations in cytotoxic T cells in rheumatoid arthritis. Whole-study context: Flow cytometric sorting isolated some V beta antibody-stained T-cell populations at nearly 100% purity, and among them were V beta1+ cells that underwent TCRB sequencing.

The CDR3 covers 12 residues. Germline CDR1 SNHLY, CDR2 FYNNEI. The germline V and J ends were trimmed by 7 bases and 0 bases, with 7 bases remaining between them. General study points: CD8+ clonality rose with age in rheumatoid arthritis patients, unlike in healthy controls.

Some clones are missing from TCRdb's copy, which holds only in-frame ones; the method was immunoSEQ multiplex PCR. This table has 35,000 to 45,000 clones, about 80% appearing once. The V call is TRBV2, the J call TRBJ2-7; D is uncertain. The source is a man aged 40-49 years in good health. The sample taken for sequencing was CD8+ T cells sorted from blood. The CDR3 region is CASMESSYEQYF. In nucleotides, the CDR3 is TGTGCCAGCATGGAGAGCTCCTACGAGCAGTACTTC.